The T cell receptor beta chain under discussion was sequenced for a study of blood T cells in healthy people across ages. CDR3 length: 15 amino acids. The V gene's germline CDR1 is SEHNR and CDR2 FQNEAQ (reference sequence). Trimming shortened V by 3 bases and J by 0 bases, and 11 bases separated the two germline ends. The authors ran a second PCR of about 7 to 12 cycles using a sample-barcoded 5' primer and a J-beta primer mix. TCRdb passed the 5' RACE reads through MiXCR, listing each CDR3 protein once. The sample lists under 1,100,000 distinct CDR3 sequences; less than 25% were seen once. The same sample was also studied in work on T cells of mothers and their children.

The sequenced material came from blood. The genes are TRBV7-9 and TRBJ1-1; D possibly corresponds to TRBD1 (5 bases). This sequence originates from a girl aged 2 to 10 in good health. The CDR3 nucleotides are TGTGCCAGCAGCTTGATGACAGATCTGAACACTGAAGCTTTCTTT. It specifies CASSLMTDLNTEAFF.